This T cell receptor (beta chain) was found in a study of molecular identifiers for immune sequencing clone quantification (dated by TCRdb to the late 2010s). Notes on the research overall: In a replicate experiment, RNA from roughly 20,000 or 100,000 naive CD8 T cells was split into five aliquots, four of which were sequenced. This methods study benchmarked molecular-identifier clustering-based TCR repertoire sequencing (MIDCIRS) and TCR RNA copy counting, using CD8 T cells to do so.

Naive CD8 T cells, defined as CD8+CD4-CCR7+CD45RA+, were FACS-sorted into RLT Plus buffer on a BD FACSAria II. To compare sensitivity, a portion of the naive CD8 T cell RNA was divided evenly between MIDCIRS and a Smart-seq2-style 5'RACE protocol. Enrichment of CD8 T cells was done with RosetteSep CD8+ T Cell Enrichment Cocktail plus Ficoll-Paque, and ACK red cell lysis came afterward. Broad study findings and their caveats: A single cell's worth of spiked-in Jurkat TCR RNA was reported detectable even among some 920,000 naive CD8 T cells. Highly expanded clone sizes could be underestimated if identical TCR molecules share a barcode. Clones above 20 RNA copies held over 97% of molecules in CMV-specific effector cells but under 1% in naive cells. When barcode sub-clustering was omitted, TCR diversity was inflated by chimeric consensus sequences, with chimeras reaching as high as 47%. Modeling gave about 3.3 recovered TCR RNA copies per cell versus about 10 by digital PCR, implying around 31% capture efficiency.

Counted from cysteine to phenylalanine, this CDR3 has 13 amino acids. Solely the CDR3 DNA is kept, with 39 bases framed from the first base. The germline V gene encodes CDR1 LNHDA and CDR2 SQIVND (reference sequence). At the junction V is shortened by 9 bases and J by 0 bases, with 11 bases in between. Libraries were prepared through PCR. Sequenced on an Illumina MiSeq. Purification of total RNA was performed with the Qiagen AllPrep DNA/RNA kit. Before any analysis, reads coming from multiple sequencing runs of the same library were combined into one pool. Under the source paper's analysis protocol: Only reads with exact TCR constant sequence were kept, trimmed to 150 nt, and grouped by their 12-nt molecular barcodes. Reads within each barcode group were sub-clustered using a 15% Levenshtein threshold, and quality-weighted consensus sequences were constructed for each RNA molecule. Non-functional sequences were discarded, and so were lower-count sequences lying one edit away from another sequence. Barcode sub-clusters with fewer than 20% of the maximum read count were removed, based on fitting two negative binomial distributions. Using fastp trimming at Q25 and MiXCR clonotype assembly, TCRdb reanalyzed the public sequencing data and kept in-frame beta chains. Under each unique CDR3 protein, matching rows form one entry showing the most common genes and DNA. The V and J calls, along with clone size, are taken from TCRdb and not from the paper's own processing. The sample includes about 36,000 distinct CDR3 sequences, with about a fifth observed a single time. The top ten hold approximately 6.7% of the sample.

In its sample, this clonotype was seen a few times. Which antigen it targets is not known. No base quality information exists; no much larger clone differs at one position. The V and J genes are TRBV19 and TRBJ1-1, with a tentative D gene TRBD1 over 6 matching bases. This clonotype was sampled from a human donor in good health. Some libraries in this study had Jurkat cell RNA spiked in. The sequenced sample was naive CD8+ T cells from blood, with Jurkat cell RNA spiked in. What the cell subset or site label conveys for this sample: FACS-sorted CD8+CD4-CCR7+CD45RA+ naive T cells. The nucleotide sequence is given as TGTGCCAGCCTACAGGGCATGAACACTGAAGCTTTCTTT. It encodes CASLQGMNTEAFF.